This entry describes one TCR beta chain. Its specificity is unknown. The protocol was immunoSEQ multiplex PCR, while the TCRdb copy is restricted to in-frame clones and leaves out a portion. The sample records more than 2,000,000 clones, around 94% being singletons. This entry comes from a study of shared clonotypes between healthy human individuals. The V segment lost 5 bases and the J segment 9 bases; nucleotides outside the gene matches: 5. The germline CDR1 and CDR2 sequences are MNHEY and SMNVEV (reference sequence). This CDR3 is built from 15 residues. Donors included only healthy HIV-negative adults lacking recent acute infections or vaccinations. Among the donors, all were Caucasian adults who lived in Nashville, Tennessee. Findings and caveats of the study: In having few donors, the study represented limited genetic and exposure-history diversity.

The sample taken for sequencing was naive CD4+ T cells sorted from blood. Subset of the sample: CD45RA+ positively selected. This TCR was sampled from a man between 18 and 29 years old in good health. The chain carries TRBV27 and TRBJ1-6; 12 bases align to TRBD1. The CDR3 DNA follows: TGTGCCAGCAGTACGGGACAGGGGGCCGCTTCACCCCTCCACTTT. This sequence encodes CASSTGQGAASPLHF.